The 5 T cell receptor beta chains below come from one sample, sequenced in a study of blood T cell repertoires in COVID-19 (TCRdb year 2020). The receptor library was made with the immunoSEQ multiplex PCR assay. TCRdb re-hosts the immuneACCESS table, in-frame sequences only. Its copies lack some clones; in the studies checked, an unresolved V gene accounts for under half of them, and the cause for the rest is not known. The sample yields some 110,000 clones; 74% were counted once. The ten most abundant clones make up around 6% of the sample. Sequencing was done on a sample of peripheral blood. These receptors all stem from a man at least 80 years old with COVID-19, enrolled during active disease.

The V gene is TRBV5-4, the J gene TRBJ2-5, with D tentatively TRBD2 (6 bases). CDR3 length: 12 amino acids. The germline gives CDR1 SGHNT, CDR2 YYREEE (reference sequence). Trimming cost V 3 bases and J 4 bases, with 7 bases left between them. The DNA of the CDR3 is TGTGCCAGCAGCTCGGAGGGAGAGACCCAGTACTTC. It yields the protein CASSSEGETQYF.

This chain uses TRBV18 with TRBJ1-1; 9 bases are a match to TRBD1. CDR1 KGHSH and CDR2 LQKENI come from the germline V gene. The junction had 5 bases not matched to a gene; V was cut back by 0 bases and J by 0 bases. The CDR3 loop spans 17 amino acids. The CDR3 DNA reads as TGTGCCAGCTCACCACCGCGGACAGGGGTTATGAACACTGAAGCTTTCTTT. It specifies CASSPPRTGVMNTEAFF.

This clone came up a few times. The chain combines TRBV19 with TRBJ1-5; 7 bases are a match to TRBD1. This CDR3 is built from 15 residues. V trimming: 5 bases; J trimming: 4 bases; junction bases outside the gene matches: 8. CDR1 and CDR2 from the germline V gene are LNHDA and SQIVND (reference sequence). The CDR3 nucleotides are TGTGCCAGTAGTTCTTCAACAGGGGTAAATCAGCCCCAGCATTTT. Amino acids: CASSSSTGVNQPQHF.

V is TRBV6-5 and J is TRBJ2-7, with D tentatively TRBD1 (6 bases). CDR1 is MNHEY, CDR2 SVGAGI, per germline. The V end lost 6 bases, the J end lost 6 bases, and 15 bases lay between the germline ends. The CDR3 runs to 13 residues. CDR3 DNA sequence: TGTGCCAGCAGGGGGACATCGGGCCGCGAGCAGTACTTC. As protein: CASRGTSGREQYF.

The CDR3 protein is CSVSRDRFYEQYF. As DNA, the CDR3 is TGCAGCGTCAGCCGGGACAGATTCTACGAGCAGTACTTC. The V call is TRBV29-1, the J call TRBJ2-7, with TRBD1 identical over 7 bases. CDR3 size: 13 residues. Trimming took 6 bases from V and 3 from J; bases not matched to a gene: 8. Germline V lookup: CDR1 SQVTM, CDR2 ANQGSEA.